This T cell receptor (beta chain) is drawn from a study of cytomegalovirus exposure and HLA in healthy donors. Germline assignment: CDR1 SGHRS and CDR2 YFSETQ. This CDR3 contains 15 residues. Trimming at V came to 0 bases and at J to 5 bases, leaving 7 bases not matched to a gene. PCR used 60 Vbeta primers and 13 Jbeta primers. TCRdb's copy holds only in-frame clones and misses some; the assay was immunoSEQ multiplex PCR. The data hold about 200,000 clones, with roughly 77% observed a single time. V gene TRBV5-1 combines with J gene TRBJ2-7, with 8 positions matching TRBD2. This sequence was found in a man aged 40-55 years in good health and CMV-seropositive. The sample was PBMCs. CDR3 region: CASSLGGSGTHEQYF. The CDR3 DNA reads TGCGCCAGCAGCTTGGGGGGTAGCGGGACCCACGAGCAGTACTTC.